This T cell receptor beta chain is drawn from a study of T-cell reconstitution after alpha-beta-depleted transplantation in children. Study-level findings and limits: Newly produced T cells mostly provided counts and TCRbeta diversity after one year, as hyperexpanded clones declined. At around two months after transplant, the alpha-beta T cells were reportedly derived from several hundred expanded clones that came from non-depleted graft cells. In some patients, recipient T cells and intrathymic progenitors surviving conditioning explained high day-60 diversity.

The TCRbeta library was prepared with unique molecular identifiers. In TCRdb, the PCR reads were re-called with MiXCR into one record per CDR3 protein. The sample carries 400,000 to 450,000 distinct CDR3 sequences, roughly 43% recorded once. The CDR3 has 16 amino acids. The V gene's germline CDR1 is SGHTA and CDR2 FQGNSA. V was pared by 2 bases and J by 9 bases, with 9 bases of the junction left unmatched. A note on this clonotype: Antigen specificity is unknown.

The input for sequencing was PBMCs, taken before TCRalphabeta/CD19-depleted stem cell transplant. The rearrangement links TRBV7-2 to TRBJ2-1; TRBD1 aligns across 11 bases. This clonotype originated in a girl aged 2 to 9 with aplastic anemia, due to receive a stem cell transplant. The CDR3 here is CASSLTPGQGGVEQFF. The CDR3 DNA follows: TGTGCCAGCAGCTTAACTCCGGGACAGGGGGGCGTTGAGCAGTTCTTC.